The 17 T cell receptor beta chains below all came from one sample that was sequenced in a study of regulatory dendritic cells for organ transplantation. Allogeneic regulatory or mature dendritic cells were co-cultured for roughly five days with CFSE-labeled sorted T cells at 1:10. These receptors lack a known antigen. The assay was immunoSEQ multiplex PCR, and TCRdb's table has in-frame clones only and misses some. The repertoire holds fewer than 20,000 clones, with roughly 80% as singletons. Sequencing was carried out using memory CD4+ T cells from blood cultured with regulatory dendritic cells. Specified subset: CD45RO+ memory T cells. The receptor source for this set is a human donor in good health.

Of note for this clone: Other DNA sequences within the sample encode an identical CDR3. J is TRBJ2-5 and V is TRBV18, with D tentatively TRBD1 (6 bases). The CDR3 extends over 15 amino acids. CDR1 and CDR2 (germline): KGHSH, LQKENI. V shed 2 bases and J shed 2 bases, with 12 bases lying between them. The CDR3 DNA reads as TGTGCCAGCTCACCAGGGGGCAGGGTACAAGAGACCCAGTACTTC. It translates to CASSPGGRVQETQYF.

The rearrangement links TRBV9 to TRBJ1-4; D gene ambiguous. Germline V gene lookup returns CDR1 SGDLS and CDR2 YYNGEE. This CDR3 is built from 18 residues. V gave up 0 bases and J gave up 2 bases, with 17 bases separating them. CDR3 region: CASSVGSATRGTNEKLFF. Written as DNA, the CDR3 is TGTGCCAGCAGCGTAGGATCGGCGACCAGAGGGACTAATGAAAAACTGTTTTTT.

This clone has only a few counts. V usage is TRBV14 and J usage is TRBJ2-3; 9 bases are shared with TRBD2. The CDR3 totals 13 residues. Germline values: CDR1 SGHDN, CDR2 FVKESK. Trimming took 6 bases from V and 3 from J; bases not matched to a gene: 1. The CDR3 region is CASSSGRTDTQYF. The CDR3 DNA sequence: TGTGCCAGCAGTAGCGGGAGAACAGATACGCAGTATTTT.

The chain combines TRBV7-8 with TRBJ1-2; D ambiguous. The germline V gene has CDR1 SGHVS and CDR2 FQNEAQ. Trimming took off 2 bases at V and 4 bases at J, with 11 bases between the two ends. The CDR3 consists of 14 residues. DNA for the CDR3: TGTGCCAGCAGCTTAAGCTCAGGTTTCTATGGCTACACCTTC. It encodes CASSLSSGFYGYTF. Together with reference TRBV7-8 and TRBJ1-2, the CDR3 gives the full variable domain: GAGVSQSPRYKVAKRGQDVALRCDPISGHVSLFWYQQALGQGPEFLTYFQNEAQLDKSGLPSDRFFAERPEGSVSTLKIQRTQQEDSAVYLCASSLSSGFYGYTFGSGTRLTVV.

This chain uses TRBV27 with TRBJ2-7, with a tentative D call TRBD1 (5 bases). The CDR3 has 14 amino acids. Between the trimmed V and J ends, which lost 4 bases and 4 bases, there was a span of 14 bases. Germline CDR1 is MNHEY and CDR2 is SMNVEV (reference sequence). Here the CDR3 reads CASSSFGAGYEQYF. DNA for the CDR3: TGTGCCAGCAGTTCCTTTGGGGCAGGGTACGAGCAGTACTTC.

This clone was found a few times. This sequence joins TRBV5-4 and TRBJ1-4, with 9 bases lining up with TRBD1. With V trimmed by 1 base and J by 8 bases, 6 bases remained unmatched. Germline CDR1 reads SGHNT; CDR2 reads YYREEE (reference sequence). The CDR3 is made up of 15 amino acids. In DNA form, the CDR3 reads TGTGCCAGCAGCTTGAACAGGGGGCTTGGCGAAAAACTGTTTTTT. Translation gives CASSLNRGLGEKLFF.

The genes are TRBV4-3 and TRBJ1-1, with D unclear. V lost 0 bases, J lost 4 bases, and 9 bases lay in between. The CDR3 covers 14 residues. The germline gives CDR1 LGHNA, CDR2 YSLEER. For the CDR3, the DNA is TGCGCCAGCAGCCAAGATGGGGTTGGCACTGAAGCTTTCTTT. This translates into CASSQDGVGTEAFF.

V gene TRBV7-2 combines with J gene TRBJ2-1; D is possibly TRBD2 (5 bases). Deletions cut 5 bases from V and 4 bases from J, with 18 bases between. The CDR3 is 16 residues long. Germline CDR1 reads SGHTA; CDR2 reads FQGNSA. This CDR3 is CASSPYGGNGYNEQFF. CDR3 sequence (DNA): TGTGCCAGCAGCCCTTACGGAGGTAACGGGTACAATGAGCAGTTCTTC.

J is TRBJ2-1 and V is TRBV18; 9 bases map to TRBD1. The CDR3 extends over 16 amino acids. Germline V gives CDR1 KGHSH, CDR2 LQKENI. The trim removed 5 bases at V and 5 bases at J, leaving 10 bases unmatched. In nucleotides, the CDR3 is TGTGCCAGCTCATCCGCCGGGACAGGGAAAGACAATGAGCAGTTCTTC. Translated, it gives CASSSAGTGKDNEQFF.

The J gene is TRBJ2-5, the V gene TRBV9; 9 bases match TRBD2. Germline trimming cut 2 bases from V and 0 bases from J; bases unmatched to any gene: 14. The CDR3 sequence is 19 residues long. Germline CDR1 reads SGDLS; CDR2 reads YYNGEE. As DNA, the CDR3 is TGTGCCAGCAGCGTGGATAGCGGGAGTGGTTATTGGGACCAAGAGACCCAGTACTTC. Translating it yields CASSVDSGSGYWDQETQYF.

The chain's CDR3 is CASSPLSRATALLYEQYF. CDR3 nucleotides: TGTGCCAGCAGCCCCCTTTCCAGGGCGACTGCCCTGCTGTACGAGCAGTACTTC. The rearrangement links TRBV11-2 to TRBJ2-7; maybe TRBD1 (5 bases). Per germline, CDR1 SGHAT and CDR2 FQNNGV. V was clipped by 5 bases and J by 4 bases, with 27 bases between them. The CDR3 totals 18 residues.

The sample holds a few counts of this clone. The chain uses TRBV30 and TRBJ1-2; TRBD1 matches at 8 bases. CDR1 is GTSNPN and CDR2 is SVGIG in the germline V gene (reference sequence). With 5 bases clipped from V and 2 bases from J, the junction kept 7 bases outside the gene matches. The CDR3 is made up of 14 amino acids. The CDR3 reads CAWGTGQVNYGYTF. CDR3 in DNA: TGTGCCTGGGGGACGGGACAGGTCAACTATGGCTACACCTTC. Variable domain in full (rest from reference TRBV30 and TRBJ1-2): SQTIHQWPATLVQPVGSPLSLECTVEGTSNPNLYWYRQAAGRGLQLLFYSVGIGQISSEVPQNLSASRPQDRQFILSSKKLLLSDSGFYLCAWGTGQVNYGYTFGSGTRLTVV.

CDR3 DNA: TGTGCCAGCAGCGTAGCACTAGCGGGATCTTCCCTCCCCAATGAGCAGTTCTTC. Amino acids: CASSVALAGSSLPNEQFF. The genes are TRBV9 and TRBJ2-1; TRBD2 matches at 10 bases. Germline trimming cut 0 bases from V and 6 bases from J; bases unmatched to any gene: 12. The CDR3 runs 18 residues. In germline, CDR1 is SGDLS, CDR2 YYNGEE. The full variable domain, its missing parts supplied by reference TRBV9 and TRBJ2-1, is DSGVTQTPKHLITATGQRVTLRCSPRSGDLSVYWYQQSLDQGLQFLIQYYNGEERAKGNILERFSAQQFPDLHSELNLSSLELGDSALYFCASSVALAGSSLPNEQFFGPGTRLTVL.

V gene TRBV7-8 combines with J gene TRBJ2-1, with 9 bases that match TRBD2. The germline gives CDR1 SGHVS, CDR2 FQNEAQ. J lost 9 bases, V lost 6 bases, and 9 bases had no gene match. The CDR3 runs to 14 residues. CDR3 loop: CASSFSGRGGEQFF. The CDR3 nucleotides are TGTGCCAGCAGTTTTAGCGGGAGAGGTGGTGAGCAGTTCTTC.

The chain carries TRBV10-3 and TRBJ1-1; 8 bases are shared with TRBD1. The CDR3 has 13 amino acids. CDR1 ENHRY and CDR2 SYGVKD come from the germline V gene. J gave up 4 bases and V 10 bases, and 8 bases lay outside the gene matches. The CDR3 loop is CATQRTGPTEAFF. In nucleotides, the CDR3 is TGTGCCACGCAGAGGACAGGGCCCACTGAAGCTTTCTTT.

The chain couples TRBV27 to TRBJ2-2, with D perhaps TRBD2 (7 bases). The CDR3 loop spans 17 amino acids. Germline V lookup: CDR1 MNHEY, CDR2 SMNVEV (reference sequence). V lost 8 bases to trimming and J lost 5 bases, with 24 bases between them. This CDR3 is CASGRLIGGHRTGELFF. The CDR3 DNA reads as TGTGCCAGCGGTCGCCTTATCGGGGGGCATAGAACCGGGGAGCTGTTTTTT.

This clone was seen a handful of times. The V call is TRBV5-1, the J call TRBJ1-2; 9 nucleotides match TRBD1. The CDR3 consists of 16 residues. Trimming cost V 4 bases and J 2 bases; bases outside gene matches: 9. Germline lookup yields CDR1 SGHRS and CDR2 YFSETQ. The CDR3 DNA reads TGCGCCAGCAGCCCGACCCCGGGACAGGGAAACTATGGCTACACCTTC. Amino acids: CASSPTPGQGNYGYTF.